This section outlines one T cell receptor (beta chain) sequence together with its context. What it recognizes is unknown. This sample's TCRbeta library carried unique molecular identifier barcodes. TCRdb ran MiXCR on the PCR reads and lists one entry per CDR3 protein. The sample shows fewer than 500,000 distinct CDR3 sequences, roughly 44% of them seen only once. These data are taken from a study of T-cell reconstitution after alpha-beta-depleted transplantation in children. Study outcomes and limitations: The high TCRbeta diversity at day 60 in some patients came from surviving recipient T cells and thymic progenitors. Fresh T-cell production supplied most of the T-cell counts and diversity seen one year after transplant.

Per germline, CDR1 SGHNT and CDR2 YYREEE (reference sequence). The CDR3 consists of 15 residues. The V end lost 2 bases, the J end lost 0 bases, and 10 bases lay between the germline ends. Sample: PBMCs, taken before TCRalphabeta/CD19-depleted stem cell transplant. The V and J genes are TRBV5-4 and TRBJ2-3; the D is unclear. The source is a girl aged 2 to 9 with aplastic anemia, due to receive a stem cell transplant. The chain's CDR3 is CASSFSATSTDTQYF. CDR3 nucleotides: TGTGCCAGCAGCTTTTCGGCGACTAGCACAGATACGCAGTATTTT.